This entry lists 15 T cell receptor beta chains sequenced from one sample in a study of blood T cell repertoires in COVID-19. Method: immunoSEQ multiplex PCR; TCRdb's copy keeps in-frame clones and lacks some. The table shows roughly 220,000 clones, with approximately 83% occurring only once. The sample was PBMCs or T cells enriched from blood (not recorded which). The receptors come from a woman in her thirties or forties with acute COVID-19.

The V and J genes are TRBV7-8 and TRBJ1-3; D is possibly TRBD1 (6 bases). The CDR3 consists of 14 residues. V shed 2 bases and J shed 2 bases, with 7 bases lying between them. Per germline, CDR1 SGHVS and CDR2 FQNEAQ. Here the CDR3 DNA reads TGTGCCAGCAGCTTAACAGGGACTGGAAACACCATATATTTT. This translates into CASSLTGTGNTIYF.

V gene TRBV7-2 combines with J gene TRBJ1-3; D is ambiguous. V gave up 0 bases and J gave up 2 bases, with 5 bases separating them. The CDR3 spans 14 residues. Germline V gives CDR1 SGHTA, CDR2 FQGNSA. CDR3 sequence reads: CASSLAGTGNTIYF. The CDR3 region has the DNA TGTGCCAGCAGCTTAGCCGGGACTGGAAACACCATATATTTT.

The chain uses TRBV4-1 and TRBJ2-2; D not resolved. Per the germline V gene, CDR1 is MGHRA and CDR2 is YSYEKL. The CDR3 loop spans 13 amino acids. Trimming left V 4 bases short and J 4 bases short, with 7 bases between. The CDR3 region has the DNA TGCGCCAGCAGCCGGCCCTCCACCGGGGAGCTGTTTTTT. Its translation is CASSRPSTGELFF.

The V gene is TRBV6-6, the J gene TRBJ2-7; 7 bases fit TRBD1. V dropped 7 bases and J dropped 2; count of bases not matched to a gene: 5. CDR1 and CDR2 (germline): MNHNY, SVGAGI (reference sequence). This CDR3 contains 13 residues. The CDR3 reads CASNHQGAYEQYF. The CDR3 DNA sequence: TGTGCCAGCAATCACCAGGGGGCCTACGAGCAGTACTTC.

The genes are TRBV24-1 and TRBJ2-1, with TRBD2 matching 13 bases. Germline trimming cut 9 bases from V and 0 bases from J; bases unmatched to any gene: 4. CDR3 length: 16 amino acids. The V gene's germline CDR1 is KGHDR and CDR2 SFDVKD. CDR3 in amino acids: CATGTSGTRSYNEQFF. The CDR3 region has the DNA TGTGCCACCGGGACTAGCGGGACCCGCTCCTACAATGAGCAGTTCTTC.

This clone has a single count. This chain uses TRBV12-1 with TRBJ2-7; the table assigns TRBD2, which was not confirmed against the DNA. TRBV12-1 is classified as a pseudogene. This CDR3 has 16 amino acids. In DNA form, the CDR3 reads TGTGCCAGCAGCTTCCCGCGGGAGCGGGAGGGCCACGAGCAGTACTTC. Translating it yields CASSFPREREGHEQYF.

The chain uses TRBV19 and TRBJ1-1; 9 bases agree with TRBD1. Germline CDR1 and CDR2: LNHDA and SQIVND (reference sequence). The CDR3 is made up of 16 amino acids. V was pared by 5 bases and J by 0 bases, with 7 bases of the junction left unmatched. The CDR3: CASSPQTGGLNTEAFF. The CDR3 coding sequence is TGTGCCAGTAGTCCCCAAACAGGGGGCCTGAACACTGAAGCTTTCTTT.

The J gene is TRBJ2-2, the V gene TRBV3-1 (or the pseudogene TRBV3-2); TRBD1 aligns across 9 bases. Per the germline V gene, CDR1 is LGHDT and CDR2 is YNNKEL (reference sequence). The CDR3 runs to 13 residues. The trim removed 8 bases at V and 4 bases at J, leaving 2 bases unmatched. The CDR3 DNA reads TGTGCCAGCGGGGGACAGGGCACCGGGGAGCTGTTTTTT. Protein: CASGGQGTGELFF.

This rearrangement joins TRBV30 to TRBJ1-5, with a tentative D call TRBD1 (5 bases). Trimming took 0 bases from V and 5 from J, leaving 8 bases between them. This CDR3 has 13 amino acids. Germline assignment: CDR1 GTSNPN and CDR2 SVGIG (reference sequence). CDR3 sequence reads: CAWSVQDHQPQHF. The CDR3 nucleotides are TGTGCCTGGAGTGTACAGGACCATCAGCCCCAGCATTTT. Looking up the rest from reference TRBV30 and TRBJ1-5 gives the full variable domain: SQTIHQWPATLVQPVGSPLSLECTVEGTSNPNLYWYRQAAGRGLQLLFYSVGIGQISSEVPQNLSASRPQDRQFILSSKKLLLSDSGFYLCAWSVQDHQPQHFGDGTRLSIL.

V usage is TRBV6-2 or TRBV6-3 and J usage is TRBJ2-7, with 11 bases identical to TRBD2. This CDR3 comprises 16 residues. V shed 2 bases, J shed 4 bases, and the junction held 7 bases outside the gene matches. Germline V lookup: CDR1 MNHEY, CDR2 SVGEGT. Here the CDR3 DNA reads TGTGCCAGCAGTTACAGCCCGGGACTAGCGGCTTACGAGCAGTACTTC. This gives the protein CASSYSPGLAAYEQYF.

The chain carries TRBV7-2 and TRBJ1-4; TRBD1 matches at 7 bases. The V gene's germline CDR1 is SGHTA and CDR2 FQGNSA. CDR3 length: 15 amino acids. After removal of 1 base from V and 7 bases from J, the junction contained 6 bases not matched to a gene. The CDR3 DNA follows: TGTGCCAGCAGCTTAGGTCAGGGGGTTCCTGAAAAACTGTTTTTT. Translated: CASSLGQGVPEKLFF.

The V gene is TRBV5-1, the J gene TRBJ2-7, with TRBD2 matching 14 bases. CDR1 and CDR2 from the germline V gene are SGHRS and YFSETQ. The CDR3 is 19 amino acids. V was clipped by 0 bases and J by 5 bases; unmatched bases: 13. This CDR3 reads CASSLVTGTSGSQGNEQYF. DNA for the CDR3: TGCGCCAGCAGCTTGGTCACTGGGACTAGCGGGAGCCAGGGCAACGAGCAGTACTTC. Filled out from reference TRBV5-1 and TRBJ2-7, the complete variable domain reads KAGVTQTPRYLIKTRGQQVTLSCSPISGHRSVSWYQQTPGQGLQFLFEYFSETQRNKGNFPGRFSGRQFSNSRSEMNVSTLELGDSALYLCASSLVTGTSGSQGNEQYFGPGTRLTVT.

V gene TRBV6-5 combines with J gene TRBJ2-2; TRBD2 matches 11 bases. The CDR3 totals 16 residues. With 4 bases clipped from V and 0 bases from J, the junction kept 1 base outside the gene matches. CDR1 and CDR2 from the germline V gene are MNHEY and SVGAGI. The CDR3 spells CASSWGLAANTGELFF. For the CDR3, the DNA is TGTGCCAGCAGTTGGGGACTAGCGGCGAACACCGGGGAGCTGTTTTTT.

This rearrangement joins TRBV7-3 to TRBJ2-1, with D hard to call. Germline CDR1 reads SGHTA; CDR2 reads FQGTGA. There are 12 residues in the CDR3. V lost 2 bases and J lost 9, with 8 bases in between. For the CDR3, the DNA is TGTGCCAGCAGCTTACGTGGCACTGAGCAGTTCTTC. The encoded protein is CASSLRGTEQFF.

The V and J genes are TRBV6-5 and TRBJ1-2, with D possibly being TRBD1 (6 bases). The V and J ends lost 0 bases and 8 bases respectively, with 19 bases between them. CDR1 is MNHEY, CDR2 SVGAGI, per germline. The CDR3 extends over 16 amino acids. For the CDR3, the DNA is TGTGCCAGCAGTTACTCCGGACAGCAGTCCCCGGGGGGCTACACCTTC. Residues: CASSYSGQQSPGGYTF.